Listed below are T cell receptor beta chains from one sample, sequenced in a study of blood T cell repertoires in COVID-19. Here immunoSEQ multiplex PCR was the method, and the copy in TCRdb shows in-frame clones only, minus some. The data hold about 180,000 clones, with about 87% observed a single time. The specimen sequenced was peripheral blood. These receptors were collected from a woman between 25 and 40 years old with acute or convalescent COVID-19. Each CDR3 is given with its conserved first and last residue. D genes are given only for firm matches. Clone size is stated in some rows and not others, as once, few, many or a class when expanded.

>NA|TRBJ2-1|TRBD1|TRBV7-2
TGTGCCAGCAGCTTAGATAGGGGGCCGAGCTCCTACAATGAGCAGTTCTTC
CASSLDRGPSSYNEQFF
>NA|TRBJ2-1|NA|TRBV18
TGTGCCAGCTCACCATCCGTAACCTACAATGAGCAGTTCTTC
CASSPSVTYNEQFF
>NA|TRBJ2-6|TRBD2|TRBV7-9
TGTGCCAGCAGCTTAGGTGCGGGAGGAGGTTCTGGGGCCAACGTCCTGACTTTC
CASSLGAGGGSGANVLTF
>NA|TRBJ2-7|TRBD2|TRBV6-5
TGTGCCAGCAGAATATGGACTAGCGGGCCCTACGAGCAGTACTTC
CASRIWTSGPYEQYF
>once|TRBJ2-1|TRBD2|TRBV7-9
TGTGCCAGCAGCTCCAGGACTGGACTAGACGGTGAGCAGTTCTTC
CASSSRTGLDGEQFF
>NA|TRBJ2-2|NA|TRBV27
TGTGCCAGCAGTTTAATCCCATCAGGGACCGGGGAGCTGTTTTTT
CASSLIPSGTGELFF
>NA|TRBJ2-3|TRBD2|TRBV27
TGTGCCAGCAACTTCATCGGCGGGAGCGCAGATACGCAGTATTTT
CASNFIGGSADTQYF
>NA|TRBJ1-3|NA|TRBV7-9
TGTGCCAGCAGCCCCCAGGAGGGGATGGCCATATATTTT
CASSPQEGMAIYF
>NA|TRBJ1-1|NA|TRBV28
TGTGCCAGCAGTTTAGCGGCTGAAGCTTTCTTT
CASSLAAEAFF
>once|TRBJ2-3|NA|TRBV3-1/TRBV3-2
TGTGCCAGCAGCCAGGGGGCCCCAGATACGCAGTATTTT
CASSQGAPDTQYF
>NA|TRBJ2-7|TRBD1|TRBV30
TGTGCCTGGAGTACCGGGACAGGGTACAACGAGCAGTACTTC
CAWSTGTGYNEQYF
>once|TRBJ2-7|TRBD2|TRBV11-3
TGTGCCAGCACCCCTAGCGGGAGCGGCGAGCAGTACTTC
CASTPSGSGEQYF
>NA|TRBJ2-2|NA|TRBV11-2
TGTGCCAGCAGCTCGCCGACAGACCGCACCGGGGAGCTGTTTTTT
CASSSPTDRTGELFF
>NA|TRBJ1-3|NA|TRBV5-8
TGTGCCAGCAGCAAGCAGGGTGGAAACACCATATATTTT
CASSKQGGNTIYF
>few|TRBJ2-2|TRBD1|TRBV5-1
TGCGCCTGCGGACAGGGGGCGCACACCGGGGAGCTGTTTTTT
CACGQGAHTGELFF
>once|TRBJ2-1|NA|TRBV5-6
TGTGCCTCAAGGAGGGCGTATTACAATGAGCAGTTCTTC
CASRRAYYNEQFF
>NA|TRBJ1-1|NA|TRBV18
TGTGCCAGCTCACCCGAAACAGGGAACACTGAAGCTTTCTTT
CASSPETGNTEAFF
>NA|TRBJ1-1|TRBD1|TRBV5-1
TGCGCCAGCAGCTCCCGAGGGGACAGTTGGACTGAAGCTTTCTTT
CASSSRGDSWTEAFF
>NA|TRBJ2-1|TRBD2|TRBV10-3
TGTGCCATCAGTGACTCGACTAGCGGGAGATCCTACAATGAGCAGTTCTTC
CAISDSTSGRSYNEQFF
>NA|TRBJ1-2|TRBD1|TRBV7-8
TGTGCCAGCAGCTTTGGGACAGGGGGCTATGGCTACACCTTC
CASSFGTGGYGYTF
>NA|TRBJ2-7|TRBD2|TRBV9
TGTGCCAGCAATCCTAGCGGGAGTTCCTACGAGCAGTACTTC
CASNPSGSSYEQYF
>NA|TRBJ1-4|NA|TRBV15
TGTGCCACCAGCAGAGGTGGGGTTGGAGGACCTGAAAAACTGTTTTTT
CATSRGGVGGPEKLFF
>NA|TRBJ2-5|TRBD2|TRBV19
TGTGCCAGCGATAAGTATGGGGGAGGGCCCTGGGAGACCCAGTACTTC
CASDKYGGGPWETQYF
>NA|TRBJ1-1|NA|TRBV2
TGTGCCAGCAGTGAAAGGGCGGGGCGGAACACTGAAGCTTTCTTT
CASSERAGRNTEAFF
>NA|TRBJ2-3|TRBD2|TRBV6-5
TGTGCCAGCAGTCGCAGCGGGAGGGTCGATACGCAGTATTTT
CASSRSGRVDTQYF
>NA|TRBJ2-7|TRBD1|TRBV28
TGTGCCAGCAGCTACGGACAGGGCTACGAGCAGTACTTC
CASSYGQGYEQYF
>NA|TRBJ2-5|TRBD2|TRBV5-1
TGCGCCAGCAGCTTGGCAGCGGGAGAAGAGACCCAGTACTTC
CASSLAAGEETQYF
>once|TRBJ1-5|NA|TRBV6-5
TGTGCCAGCAGTAAGCAACAGGGTTATCAGCCCCAGCATTTT
CASSKQQGYQPQHF
>NA|TRBJ1-2|NA|TRBV6-5
TGTGCCAGCAGTATGACAGGCGCTAACTATGGCTACACCTTC
CASSMTGANYGYTF
>NA|TRBJ2-5|TRBD2|TRBV14
TGTGCCAGCAGTCCTCTAGCGGGAGAAGAGACCCAGTACTTC
CASSPLAGEETQYF
>NA|TRBJ1-4|NA|TRBV4-2
TGTGCCAGCAGCCAAGGGGTGGACATGTTTTTT
CASSQGVDMFF
>NA|TRBJ1-4|NA|TRBV7-9
TGTGCCAGCAGCACCGTCAACGTACTTGAAAAACTGTTTTTT
CASSTVNVLEKLFF
>NA|TRBJ2-1|NA|TRBV5-1
TGCGCCAGCAGCCACTCTAGCAGCAATGAGCAGTTCTTC
CASSHSSSNEQFF
>NA|TRBJ1-5|TRBD1|TRBV28
TGTGCCAGCAAGGGGACAGGGGGTAATCAGCCCCAGCATTTT
CASKGTGGNQPQHF
>NA|TRBJ2-1|NA|TRBV7-2
TGTGCCAGCAGCTTGGGAGTCTCCAACAATGAGCAGTTCTTC
CASSLGVSNNEQFF
>NA|TRBJ2-7|NA|TRBV4-1
TGCGCCAGCAGCCAATTTGAACTCGGGGGCTACGAGCAGTACTTC
CASSQFELGGYEQYF
>NA|TRBJ1-6|NA|TRBV14
TGTGCCAGCAGGGCGGGGACGGGTTCACCCCTCCACTTT
CASRAGTGSPLHF
>NA|TRBJ1-2|NA|TRBV9
TGTGCCAGCAGCGCAGGGAGGCGGGCTAACTATGGCTACACCTTC
CASSAGRRANYGYTF
>NA|TRBJ1-2|NA|TRBV18
TGTGCCAGCTCACCCGACAGAATCTCGTACTATGGCTACACCTTC
CASSPDRISYYGYTF
>NA|TRBJ2-1|TRBD1|TRBV19
TGTGCCAGTAGCCCGACAGGGCTTGAGCAGTTCTTC
CASSPTGLEQFF
>NA|TRBJ2-3|NA|TRBV14
TGTGCCAGCAGCCCCTCCTTAGCGGCAGATACGCAGTATTTT
CASSPSLAADTQYF
>NA|TRBJ2-1|NA|TRBV14
TGTGCCAGCAGCCAAGAACAGCTCTCCTACAATGAGCAGTTCTTC
CASSQEQLSYNEQFF
>NA|TRBJ2-2|NA|TRBV7-9
TGTGCCAGCAGCTTCTGGACTACCGGGGAGCTGTTTTTT
CASSFWTTGELFF
>NA|TRBJ1-4|NA|TRBV5-1
TGCGCCAGCAGCTTGGAGAGAAGTGGAGCGACTAATGAAAAACTGTTTTTT
CASSLERSGATNEKLFF
>NA|TRBJ1-1|TRBD1|TRBV15
TGTGCCACCAGCCCAGGACAGGGATCTCTAGAAGCTTTCTTT
CATSPGQGSLEAFF
>NA|TRBJ2-1|TRBD2|TRBV27
TGTGCCAGCAGTTTATTGGGACTAGCGGGAAATGAGCAGTTCTTC
CASSLLGLAGNEQFF
>NA|TRBJ2-7|TRBD2|TRBV2
TGTGCCAGCAGCGGGGGACTAGCGGGAGGTTACGAGCAGTACTTC
CASSGGLAGGYEQYF
>NA|TRBJ2-1|TRBD2|TRBV6-2/TRBV6-3
TGTGCCAGCAGTCCAGCGGGAGGGATCAATGAGCAGTTCTTC
CASSPAGGINEQFF
>NA|TRBJ2-3|TRBD2|TRBV5-4
TGTGCCAGCAGCTTGGTAGCGGGACCCACAGATACGCAGTATTTT
CASSLVAGPTDTQYF
>NA|TRBJ1-5|NA|TRBV28
TGTGCCAGCAGGTCTACTGCGAATCAGCCCCAGCATTTT
CASRSTANQPQHF
>NA|TRBJ2-7|NA|TRBV5-8
TGTGCCAGCAGCTTGGGGGCTCCTGTCGAGCAGTACTTC
CASSLGAPVEQYF
>NA|TRBJ2-3|NA|TRBV6-5
TGTGCCAGCAGTCCTCGGACAGATACGCAGTATTTT
CASSPRTDTQYF
>once|TRBJ1-4|NA|TRBV5-1
TGCGCCAGCAGCCCAAACGGGAACTTAGAAAAACTGTTTTTT
CASSPNGNLEKLFF